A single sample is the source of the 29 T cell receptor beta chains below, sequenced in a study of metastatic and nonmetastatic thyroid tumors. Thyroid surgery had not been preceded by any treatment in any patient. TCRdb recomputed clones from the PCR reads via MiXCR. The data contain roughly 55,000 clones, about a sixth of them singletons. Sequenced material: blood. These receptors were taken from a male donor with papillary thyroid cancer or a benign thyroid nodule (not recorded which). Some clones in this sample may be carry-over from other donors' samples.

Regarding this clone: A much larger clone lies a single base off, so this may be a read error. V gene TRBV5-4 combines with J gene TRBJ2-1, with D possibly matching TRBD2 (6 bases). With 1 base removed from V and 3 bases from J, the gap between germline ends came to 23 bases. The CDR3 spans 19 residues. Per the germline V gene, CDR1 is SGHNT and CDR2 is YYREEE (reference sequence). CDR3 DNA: TGTGCCAGCAGCTTGCTCCTTGAGGCTAGCGTGAGGGACTACAATGAGCAGTTCTTC. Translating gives CASSLLLEASVRDYNEQFF. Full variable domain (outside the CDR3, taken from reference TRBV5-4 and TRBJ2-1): ETGVTQSPTHLIKTRGQQVTLRCSSQSGHNTVSWYQQALGQGPQFIFQYYREEENGRGNFPPRFSGLQFPNYSSELNVNALELDDSALYLCASSLLLEASVRDYNEQFFGPGTRLTVL.

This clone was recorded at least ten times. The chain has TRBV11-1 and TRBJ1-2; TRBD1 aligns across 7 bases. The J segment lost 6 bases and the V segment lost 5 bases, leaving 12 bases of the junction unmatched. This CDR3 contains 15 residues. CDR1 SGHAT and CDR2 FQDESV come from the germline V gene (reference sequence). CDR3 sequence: CASSHGQEFWNGYTF. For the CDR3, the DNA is TGTGCCAGCAGCCACGGACAGGAGTTTTGGAATGGCTACACCTTC.

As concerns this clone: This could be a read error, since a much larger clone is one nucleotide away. The CDR3 bases are TGTGCCAGCAGCTTTAAAGAGACCCAGTACTTC. Translating gives CASSFKETQYF. The gene calls are TRBV5-6 and TRBJ2-5; D ambiguous. Germline loops: CDR1 SGHDT, CDR2 YYEEEE. CDR3 length equals 11 residues. V lost 2 bases, J lost 3 bases, and 2 bases lay in between. The full variable domain, its missing parts supplied by reference TRBV5-6 and TRBJ2-5, is DAGVTQSPTHLIKTRGQQVTLRCSPKSGHDTVSWYQQALGQGPQFIFQYYEEEERQRGNFPDRFSGHQFPNYSSELNVNALLLGDSALYLCASSFKETQYFGPGTRLLVL.

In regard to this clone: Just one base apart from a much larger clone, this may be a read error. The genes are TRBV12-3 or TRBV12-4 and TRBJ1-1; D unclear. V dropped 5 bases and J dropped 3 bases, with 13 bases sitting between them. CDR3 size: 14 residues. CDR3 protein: CASSPNIHDTEAFF. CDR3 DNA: TGTGCCAGCAGTCCCAACATACACGACACTGAAGCTTTCTTT.

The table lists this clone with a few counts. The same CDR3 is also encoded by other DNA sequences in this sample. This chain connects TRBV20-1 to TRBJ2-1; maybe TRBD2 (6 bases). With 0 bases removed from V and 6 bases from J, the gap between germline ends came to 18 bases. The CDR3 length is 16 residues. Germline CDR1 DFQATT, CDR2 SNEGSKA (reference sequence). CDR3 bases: TGCAGTGCTAGAGACGTACCAGCGGGTGGCCCCAATGAGCAGTTCTTC. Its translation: CSARDVPAGGPNEQFF.

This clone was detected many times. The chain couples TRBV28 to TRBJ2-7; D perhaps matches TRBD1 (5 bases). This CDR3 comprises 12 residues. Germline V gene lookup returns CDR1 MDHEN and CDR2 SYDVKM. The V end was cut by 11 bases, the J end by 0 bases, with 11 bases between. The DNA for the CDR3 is TGTGCCGGGTACAGGCCCTCCTACGAGCAGTACTTC. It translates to CAGYRPSYEQYF.

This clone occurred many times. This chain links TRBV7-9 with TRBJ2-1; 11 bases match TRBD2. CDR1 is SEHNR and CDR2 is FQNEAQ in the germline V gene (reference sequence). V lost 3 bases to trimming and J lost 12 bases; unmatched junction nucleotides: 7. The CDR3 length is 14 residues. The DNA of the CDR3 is TGTGCCAGCAGCTTGGAGACTAGCGGGGACCCGCAGTTCTTC. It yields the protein CASSLETSGDPQFF.

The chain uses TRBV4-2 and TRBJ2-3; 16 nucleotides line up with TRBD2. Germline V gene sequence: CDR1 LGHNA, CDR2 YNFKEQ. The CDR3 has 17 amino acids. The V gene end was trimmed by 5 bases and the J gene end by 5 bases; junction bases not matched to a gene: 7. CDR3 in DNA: TGTGCCAGCAGCAAGGGACTAGCGGGAGGGCCCGGAGATACGCAGTATTTT. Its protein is CASSKGLAGGPGDTQYF.

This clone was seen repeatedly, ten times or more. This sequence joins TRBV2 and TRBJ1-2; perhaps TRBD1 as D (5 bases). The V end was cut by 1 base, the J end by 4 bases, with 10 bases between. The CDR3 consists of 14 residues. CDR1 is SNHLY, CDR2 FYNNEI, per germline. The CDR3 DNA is TGTGCCAGCAGTGAAGGGACAAACACCTATGGCTACACCTTC. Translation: CASSEGTNTYGYTF.

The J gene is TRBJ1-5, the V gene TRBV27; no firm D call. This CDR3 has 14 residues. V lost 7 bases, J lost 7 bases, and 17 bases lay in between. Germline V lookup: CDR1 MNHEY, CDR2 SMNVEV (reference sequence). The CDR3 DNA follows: TGTGCCAGCATTCCCGCGGAGGGTATACAGCCCCAGCATTTT. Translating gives CASIPAEGIQPQHF.

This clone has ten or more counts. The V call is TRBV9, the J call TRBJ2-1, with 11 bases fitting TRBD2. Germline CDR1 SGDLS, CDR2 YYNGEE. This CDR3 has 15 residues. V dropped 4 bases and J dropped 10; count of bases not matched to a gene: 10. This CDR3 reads CASSTPGTSGLEQFF. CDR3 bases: TGTGCCAGCAGCACCCCCGGGACTAGCGGTCTAGAGCAGTTCTTC. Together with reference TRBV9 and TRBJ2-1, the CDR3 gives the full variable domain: DSGVTQTPKHLITATGQRVTLRCSPRSGDLSVYWYQQSLDQGLQFLIQYYNGEERAKGNILERFSAQQFPDLHSELNLSSLELGDSALYFCASSTPGTSGLEQFFGPGTRLTVL.

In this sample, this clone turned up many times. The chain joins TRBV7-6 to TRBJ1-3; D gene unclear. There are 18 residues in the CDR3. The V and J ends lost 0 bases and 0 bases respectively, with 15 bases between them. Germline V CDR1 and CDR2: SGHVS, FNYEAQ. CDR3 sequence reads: CASSLATPMASSGNTIYF. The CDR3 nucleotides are TGTGCCAGCAGCTTAGCGACCCCCATGGCGTCCTCTGGAAACACCATATATTTT. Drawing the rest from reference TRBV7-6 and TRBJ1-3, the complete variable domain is GAGVSQSPRYKVTKRGQDVALRCDPISGHVSLYWYRQALGQGPEFLTYFNYEAQQDKSGLPNDRFSAERPEGSISTLTIQRTEQRDSAMYRCASSLATPMASSGNTIYFGEGSWLTVV.

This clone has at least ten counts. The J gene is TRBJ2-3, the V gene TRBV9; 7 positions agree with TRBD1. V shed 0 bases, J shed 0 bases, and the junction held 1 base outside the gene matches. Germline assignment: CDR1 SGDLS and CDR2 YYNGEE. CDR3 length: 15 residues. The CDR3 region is CASSVEQGSTDTQYF. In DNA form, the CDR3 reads TGTGCCAGCAGCGTAGAACAGGGGAGCACAGATACGCAGTATTTT.

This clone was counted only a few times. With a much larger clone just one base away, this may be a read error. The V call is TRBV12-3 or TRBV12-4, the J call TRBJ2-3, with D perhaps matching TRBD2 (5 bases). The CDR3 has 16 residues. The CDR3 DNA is TGTGCCGGCAGTTTTGCGCTAGCCGACAGCACAGATACGCAGTATTTT. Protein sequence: CAGSFALADSTDTQYF.

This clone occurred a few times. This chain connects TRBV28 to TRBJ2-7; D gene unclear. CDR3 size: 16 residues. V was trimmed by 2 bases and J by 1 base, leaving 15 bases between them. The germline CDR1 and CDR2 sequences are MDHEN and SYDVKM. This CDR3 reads CASSLPGRPLSYEQYF. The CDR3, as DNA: TGTGCCAGCAGTTTACCAGGACGCCCACTATCCTACGAGCAGTACTTC. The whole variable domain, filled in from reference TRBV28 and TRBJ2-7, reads DVKVTQSSRYLVKRTGEKVFLECVQDMDHENMFWYRQDPGLGLRLIYFSYDVKMKEKGDIPEGYSVSREKKERFSLILESASTNQTSMYLCASSLPGRPLSYEQYFGPGTRLTVT.

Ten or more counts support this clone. The CDR3 reads CSVMTGEFNIQYF. CDR3 sequence (DNA): TGCAGCGTGATGACAGGGGAATTTAACATTCAGTACTTC. The V and J genes are TRBV29-1 and TRBJ2-4, with 8 bases matching TRBD1. The CDR3 has 13 residues. V lost 6 bases to trimming and J lost 7 bases; unmatched junction nucleotides: 8. Per germline, CDR1 SQVTM and CDR2 ANQGSEA. Together with reference TRBV29-1 and TRBJ2-4, the CDR3 gives the full variable domain: SAVISQKPSRDICQRGTSLTIQCQVDSQVTMMFWYRQQPGQSLTLIATANQGSEATYESGFVIDKFPISRPNLTFSTLTVSNMSPEDSSIYLCSVMTGEFNIQYFGAGTRLSVL.

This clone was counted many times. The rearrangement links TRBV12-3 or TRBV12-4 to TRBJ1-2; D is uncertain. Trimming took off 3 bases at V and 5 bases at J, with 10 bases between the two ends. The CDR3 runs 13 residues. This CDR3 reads CASSFGGPYGYTF. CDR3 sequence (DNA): TGTGCCAGCAGTTTCGGCGGGCCTTATGGCTACACCTTC.

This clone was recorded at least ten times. Written as DNA, the CDR3 is TGTGCCACCAGTGAAAGGGACAGCCGGTGGGCAGATACGCAGTATTTT. It codes for CATSERDSRWADTQYF. The chain recombines TRBV24-1 with TRBJ2-3, with 7 bases identical to TRBD1. This CDR3 is 16 amino acids long. Germline CDR1 KGHDR, CDR2 SFDVKD. V lost 4 bases to trimming and J lost 4 bases; unmatched junction nucleotides: 10.

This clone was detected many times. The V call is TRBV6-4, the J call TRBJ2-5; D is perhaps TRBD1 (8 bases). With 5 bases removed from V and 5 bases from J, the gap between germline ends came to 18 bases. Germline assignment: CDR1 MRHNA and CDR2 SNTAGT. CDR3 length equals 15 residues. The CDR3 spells CASSPGQGGPETQYF. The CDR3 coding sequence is TGTGCCAGCAGTCCCGGACAGGGAGGGCCGGAGACCCAGTACTTC.

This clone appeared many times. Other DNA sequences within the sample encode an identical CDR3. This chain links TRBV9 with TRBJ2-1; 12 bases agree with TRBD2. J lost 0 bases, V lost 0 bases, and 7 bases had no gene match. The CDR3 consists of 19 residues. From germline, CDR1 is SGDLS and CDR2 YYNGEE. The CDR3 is CASSVDERLAGASYNEQFF. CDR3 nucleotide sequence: TGTGCCAGCAGCGTAGATGAGAGACTAGCGGGAGCCTCCTACAATGAGCAGTTCTTC.

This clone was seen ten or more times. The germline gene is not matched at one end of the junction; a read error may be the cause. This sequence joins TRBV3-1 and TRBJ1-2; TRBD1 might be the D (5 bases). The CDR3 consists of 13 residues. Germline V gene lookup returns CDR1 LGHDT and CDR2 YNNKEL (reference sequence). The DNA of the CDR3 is TGTGCCAGCACTTCGGGGCTCAACTCTGGCTACACCTTC. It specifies CASTSGLNSGYTF.

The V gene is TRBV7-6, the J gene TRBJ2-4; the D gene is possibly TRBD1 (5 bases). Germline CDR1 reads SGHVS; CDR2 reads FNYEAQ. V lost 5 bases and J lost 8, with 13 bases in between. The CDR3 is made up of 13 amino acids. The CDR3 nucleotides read TGTGCCAGCAGCCTAGACAGTGCGGACATTCAGTACTTC. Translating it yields CASSLDSADIQYF.

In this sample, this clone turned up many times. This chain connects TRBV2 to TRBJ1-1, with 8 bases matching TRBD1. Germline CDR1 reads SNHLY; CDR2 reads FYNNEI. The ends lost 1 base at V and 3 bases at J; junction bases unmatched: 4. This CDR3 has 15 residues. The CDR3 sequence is CASSEVQGVDTEAFF. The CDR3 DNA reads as TGTGCCAGCAGTGAAGTACAGGGGGTTGACACTGAAGCTTTCTTT.

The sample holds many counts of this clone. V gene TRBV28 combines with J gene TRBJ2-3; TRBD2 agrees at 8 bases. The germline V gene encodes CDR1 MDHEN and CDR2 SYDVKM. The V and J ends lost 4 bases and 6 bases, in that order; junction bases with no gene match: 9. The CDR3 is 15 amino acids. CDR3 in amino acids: CASSSQRGTRDTQYF. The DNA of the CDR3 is TGTGCCAGCAGTTCCCAGCGGGGGACCCGGGATACGCAGTATTTT.

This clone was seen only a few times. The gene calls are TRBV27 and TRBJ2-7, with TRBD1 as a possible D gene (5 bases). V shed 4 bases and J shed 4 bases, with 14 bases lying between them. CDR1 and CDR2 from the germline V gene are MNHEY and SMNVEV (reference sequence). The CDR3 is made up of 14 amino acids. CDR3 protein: CASSSAPSGYEQYF. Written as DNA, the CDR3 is TGTGCCAGCAGTTCCGCCCCCTCAGGGTACGAGCAGTACTTC.

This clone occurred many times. The CDR3: CASSLGIYSNTEAFF. CDR3 DNA sequence: TGTGCCAGCAGCTTAGGAATTTATAGTAACACTGAAGCTTTCTTT. The gene calls are TRBV11-2 and TRBJ1-1; no firm D call. The CDR3 contains 15 residues. In germline, CDR1 is SGHAT, CDR2 FQNNGV. Trimming left V 1 base short and J 2 bases short, with 11 bases between. Drawing the rest from reference TRBV11-2 and TRBJ1-1, the complete variable domain is EAGVAQSPRYKIIEKRQSVAFWCNPISGHATLYWYQQILGQGPKLLIQFQNNGVVDDSQLPKDRFSAERLKGVDSTLKIQPAKLEDSAVYLCASSLGIYSNTEAFFGQGTRLTVV.

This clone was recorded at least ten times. In DNA form, the CDR3 reads TGTGCCAGCAGCTTTCAGGGGGCGGGGTACGAGCAGTACTTC. Translation: CASSFQGAGYEQYF. This chain uses TRBV7-2 with TRBJ2-7, with 8 bases that match TRBD1. This CDR3 spans 14 amino acids. The V segment lost 3 bases and the J segment 4 bases; nucleotides outside the gene matches: 5. Germline values: CDR1 SGHTA, CDR2 FQGNSA.

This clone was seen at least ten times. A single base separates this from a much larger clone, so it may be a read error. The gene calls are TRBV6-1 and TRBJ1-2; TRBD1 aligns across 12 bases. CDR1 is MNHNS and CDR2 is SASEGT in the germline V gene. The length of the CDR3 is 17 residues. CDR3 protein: CASNEWDRGLTNYGYTF. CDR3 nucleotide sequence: TGTGCCAGCAATGAATGGGACAGGGGGCTCACTAACTATGGCTACACCTTC.

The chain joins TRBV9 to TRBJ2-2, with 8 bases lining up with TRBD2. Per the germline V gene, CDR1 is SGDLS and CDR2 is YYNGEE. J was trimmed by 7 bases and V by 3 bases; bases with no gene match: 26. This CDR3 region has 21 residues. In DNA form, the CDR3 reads TGTGCCAGCAGCGACGCCGTCTGGACTAGCTGGAGATTGGGTGGTGACGGGGAGCTGTTTTTT. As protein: CASSDAVWTSWRLGGDGELFF.